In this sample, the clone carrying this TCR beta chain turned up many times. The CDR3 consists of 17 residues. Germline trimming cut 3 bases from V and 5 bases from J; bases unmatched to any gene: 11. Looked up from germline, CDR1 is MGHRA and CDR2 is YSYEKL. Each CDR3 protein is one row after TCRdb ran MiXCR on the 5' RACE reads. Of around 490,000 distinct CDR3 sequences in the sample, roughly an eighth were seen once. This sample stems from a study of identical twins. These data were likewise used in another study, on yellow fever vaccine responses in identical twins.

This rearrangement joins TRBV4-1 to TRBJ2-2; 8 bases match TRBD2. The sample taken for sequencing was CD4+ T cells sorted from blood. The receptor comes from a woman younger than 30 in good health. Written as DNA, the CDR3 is TGCGCCAGCAGCCACGTCTCCGTAGGCGGGAGGACCGGGGAGCTGTTTTTT. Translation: CASSHVSVGGRTGELFF.